The present T cell receptor beta chain was sequenced within a study of blood T cell repertoires in COVID-19. Study summary: Collection of acute and convalescent COVID-19 samples took place in the United States, Italy and Spain.

TCRdb keeps only in-frame clones here, not all; method: immunoSEQ multiplex PCR. The sample shows about 120,000 clones, over 60% of them seen only once. This CDR3 region has 16 residues. Trimming stripped 1 base from V and 0 bases from J, with 12 bases between. Germline CDR1 reads SEHNR; CDR2 reads FQNEAQ (reference sequence). The receptor was derived from a woman older than 75 with active or convalescent COVID-19. The sequencing sample was made of peripheral blood. The chain uses TRBV7-9 and TRBJ1-2; a possible D gene is TRBD1 (5 bases). CDR3 sequence reads: CASSLGGGLANYGYTF. CDR3 DNA: TGTGCCAGCAGCTTAGGTGGGGGACTCGCTAACTATGGCTACACCTTC.